What follows are 18 T cell receptor beta chains derived from one specimen sequenced in a study of OX40 agonist ivuxolimab in advanced cancers. The table came from immunoSEQ multiplex PCR; TCRdb's copy has only in-frame clones and leaves some out. The data show around 84,000 clones, around 90% seen once. The sequenced sample was CD4+ or CD8+ T cells sorted from blood, obtained in a trial of the OX40 agonist ivuxolimab. The receptors were sampled from an adult with an advanced solid tumor such as melanoma, head and neck, liver or kidney cancer.

The chain links TRBV28 to TRBJ1-2; 8 bases match TRBD1. The germline gives CDR1 MDHEN, CDR2 SYDVKM. This CDR3 is 16 amino acids long. V shed 7 bases, J shed 2 bases, and the junction held 12 bases outside the gene matches. CDR3 protein: CASTQPGTGGNYGYTF. In DNA form, the CDR3 reads TGTGCCAGCACCCAACCAGGGACAGGCGGAAACTATGGCTACACCTTC.

This chain connects TRBV5-4 to TRBJ1-4, with D possibly being TRBD1 (6 bases). The CDR3 length is 15 residues. V lost 1 base and J lost 6, with 13 bases in between. Germline lookup yields CDR1 SGHNT and CDR2 YYREEE (reference sequence). CDR3 loop: CASSLKRGADEKLFF. The CDR3 nucleotides are TGTGCCAGCAGCTTGAAGCGGGGGGCGGATGAAAAACTGTTTTTT.

The rearrangement joins TRBV18 to TRBJ2-2; 7 nucleotides agree with TRBD1. The ends lost 6 bases at V and 5 bases at J; junction bases unmatched: 9. The CDR3 spans 15 residues. From germline, CDR1 is KGHSH and CDR2 LQKENI. CDR3 nucleotide sequence: TGTGCCAGCTCCCAGGAACAGGGGCATACCGGGGAGCTGTTTTTT. Translation: CASSQEQGHTGELFF. Drawing the rest from reference TRBV18 and TRBJ2-2, the complete variable domain is NAGVMQNPRHLVRRRGQEARLRCSPMKGHSHVYWYRQLPEEGLKFMVYLQKENIIDESGMPKERFSAEFPKEGPSILRIQQVVRGDSAAYFCASSQEQGHTGELFFGEGSRLTVL.

Details on this clone: The same CDR3 also results from other DNA sequences found in this sample. This chain links TRBV19 with TRBJ1-5; 7 nucleotides agree with TRBD1. The CDR3 loop spans 14 amino acids. Germline CDR1 is LNHDA and CDR2 is SQIVND (reference sequence). Unmatched junction bases numbered 2, after V lost 4 bases and J lost 2 bases. The CDR3 reads CASSTTGGNQPQHF. In DNA, the CDR3 is TGTGCCAGTAGTACAACAGGGGGCAATCAGCCCCAGCATTTT.

The rearrangement uses TRBV28 and TRBJ2-1; D might be TRBD2 (6 bases). Germline V gene sequence: CDR1 MDHEN, CDR2 SYDVKM. This CDR3 is built from 14 residues. The V and J ends lost 5 bases and 8 bases respectively, with 16 bases between them. The CDR3, as DNA: TGTGCCAGCAGTATTGGGTCGAGACTAGATGAGCAGTTCTTC. Amino acids: CASSIGSRLDEQFF.

The chain couples TRBV21-1 to TRBJ2-5. TRBV21-1 represents a pseudogene. The CDR3 runs to 16 residues. Here the CDR3 reads CASSKAPISVQETQYF. In DNA form, the CDR3 reads TGTGCCAGCAGCAAAGCCCCGATATCCGTCCAAGAGACCCAGTACTTC.

The chain joins TRBV11-3 to TRBJ1-1, with TRBD1 matching over 7 bases. V lost 1 base to trimming and J lost 7 bases; unmatched junction nucleotides: 3. The germline V gene encodes CDR1 SGHNT and CDR2 YENEEA. The CDR3 is 13 residues long. CDR3 DNA: TGTGCCAGCAGCTTAGCCCGGACAGGTGAAGCTTTCTTT. This gives the protein CASSLARTGEAFF.

The DNA for the CDR3 is TGTGCCATTCGTTCGGCAGGGGAGGTCGGGGGCTACACCTTC. Residues: CAIRSAGEVGGYTF. The gene calls are TRBV2 and TRBJ1-2; TRBD1 is a possible D gene (6 bases). Germline-derived CDR1 and CDR2 are SNHLY and FYNNEI. V lost 10 bases and J lost 8, with 23 bases in between. This CDR3 spans 14 amino acids.

This clone was seen once. This chain joins TRBV7-2 and TRBJ2-2, with D possibly being TRBD2 (5 bases). The CDR3 has 15 residues. Trimming took off 2 bases at V and 1 base at J, with 8 bases between the two ends. Germline V gene lookup returns CDR1 SGHTA and CDR2 FQGNSA. Here the CDR3 reads CASSLPSLNTGELFF. The CDR3 region has the DNA TGTGCCAGCAGCTTACCTAGCCTGAACACCGGGGAGCTGTTTTTT.

The genes are TRBV6-1 and TRBJ1-2; weak D call: TRBD1 (5 bases). The CDR3 contains 13 residues. V lost 6 bases, J lost 6 bases, and 14 bases lay in between. Germline-derived CDR1 and CDR2 are MNHNS and SASEGT. DNA of the CDR3: TGTGCCAGCAGGAATCAGGGATTCGATGGCTACACCTTC. Residues: CASRNQGFDGYTF.

This sequence joins TRBV9 and TRBJ1-1; D not certain. The CDR3 has 13 amino acids. Germline CDR1 SGDLS, CDR2 YYNGEE. The V end was cut by 0 bases, the J end by 7 bases, with 10 bases between. CDR3 residues: CASSVGPTGEAFF. CDR3 DNA sequence: TGTGCCAGCAGCGTAGGGCCGACGGGTGAAGCTTTCTTT.

The chain carries TRBV28 and TRBJ1-2; a possible D gene is TRBD1 (6 bases). This CDR3 region has 14 residues. Between the trimmed V and J ends, which lost 3 bases and 8 bases, there was a span of 16 bases. Germline V gene sequence: CDR1 MDHEN, CDR2 SYDVKM. The CDR3 sequence: CASSFQGSPVGYTF. The CDR3 DNA reads as TGTGCCAGCAGTTTCCAGGGGTCGCCAGTAGGCTACACCTTC.

The chain links TRBV27 to TRBJ2-3; D is unresolved. Trimming cost V 6 bases and J 8 bases, with 9 bases left between them. The germline gives CDR1 MNHEY, CDR2 SMNVEV (reference sequence). The CDR3 sequence is 11 residues long. CDR3 coding DNA: TGTGCCAGCAGAGGGTCAGCTACGCAGTATTTT. This codes for CASRGSATQYF.

This chain joins TRBV19 and TRBJ1-2; D uncertain. V shed 7 bases and J shed 8 bases, with 20 bases lying between them. From germline, CDR1 is LNHDA and CDR2 SQIVND (reference sequence). This CDR3 has 14 residues. The CDR3 region has the DNA TGTGCCAGTAACCCGCTCGGACTCCATCAGGGCTACACCTTC. It encodes CASNPLGLHQGYTF.

The J gene is TRBJ1-5, the V gene TRBV19; D not resolved. This CDR3 has 14 amino acids. Germline V CDR1 and CDR2: LNHDA, SQIVND (reference sequence). Trimming pared 5 bases from V and 4 bases from J, leaving 12 bases between. The CDR3 DNA follows: TGTGCCAGTAGTGCCCGGACGGGGAATCAGCCCCAGCATTTT. It is translated as CASSARTGNQPQHF. The whole variable domain, remainder taken from reference TRBV19 and TRBJ1-5, is DGGITQSPKYLFRKEGQNVTLSCEQNLNHDAMYWYRQDPGQGLRLIYYSQIVNDFQKGDIAEGYSVSREKKESFPLTVTSAQKNPTAFYLCASSARTGNQPQHFGDGTRLSIL.

The chain is built from TRBV11-2 and TRBJ2-1; D call uncertain. Germline CDR1 is SGHAT and CDR2 is FQNNGV. V lost 4 bases to trimming and J lost 8 bases, with 6 bases between them. There are 11 residues in the CDR3. CDR3 amino acids: CASSYQHEQFF. For the CDR3, the DNA is TGTGCCAGCAGCTACCAACATGAGCAGTTCTTC.

The V gene is TRBV6-5, the J gene TRBJ1-2, with D maybe TRBD1 (6 bases). There are 13 residues in the CDR3. CDR1 and CDR2 (germline): MNHEY, SVGAGI. V was trimmed by 2 bases and J by 7 bases, leaving 11 bases between them. The CDR3 sequence: CASSYGQTGGYTF. The CDR3 DNA reads TGTGCCAGCAGTTACGGACAGACGGGTGGCTACACCTTC.

V is TRBV7-2 and J is TRBJ2-6; D is unclear. This CDR3 spans 14 amino acids. V dropped 4 bases and J dropped 1 base, with 5 bases sitting between them. Germline V gives CDR1 SGHTA, CDR2 FQGNSA. CDR3 coding DNA: TGTGCCAGCAGCTCAGGTTCTGGGGCCAACGTCCTGACTTTC. Translating gives CASSSGSGANVLTF.